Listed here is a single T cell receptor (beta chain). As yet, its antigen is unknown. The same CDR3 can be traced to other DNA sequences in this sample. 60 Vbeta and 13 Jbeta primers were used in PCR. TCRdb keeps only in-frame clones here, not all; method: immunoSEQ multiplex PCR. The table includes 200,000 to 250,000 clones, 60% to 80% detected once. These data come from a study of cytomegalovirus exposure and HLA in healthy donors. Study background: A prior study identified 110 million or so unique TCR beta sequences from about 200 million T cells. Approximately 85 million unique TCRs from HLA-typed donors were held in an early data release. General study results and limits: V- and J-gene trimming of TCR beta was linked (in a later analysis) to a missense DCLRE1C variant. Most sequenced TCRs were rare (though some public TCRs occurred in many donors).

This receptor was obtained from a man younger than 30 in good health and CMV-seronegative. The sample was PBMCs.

For the CDR3, the DNA is TGCGCCAGCAGCCCGGGGACAGGAGGTACTGAAGCTTTCTTT. Amino acids: CASSPGTGGTEAFF. The J gene is TRBJ1-1, the V gene TRBV5-1, with 8 bases aligning to TRBD1. The CDR3 consists of 14 residues. The V segment lost 4 bases and the J segment 5 bases; nucleotides outside the gene matches: 7. Per germline, CDR1 SGHRS and CDR2 YFSETQ.